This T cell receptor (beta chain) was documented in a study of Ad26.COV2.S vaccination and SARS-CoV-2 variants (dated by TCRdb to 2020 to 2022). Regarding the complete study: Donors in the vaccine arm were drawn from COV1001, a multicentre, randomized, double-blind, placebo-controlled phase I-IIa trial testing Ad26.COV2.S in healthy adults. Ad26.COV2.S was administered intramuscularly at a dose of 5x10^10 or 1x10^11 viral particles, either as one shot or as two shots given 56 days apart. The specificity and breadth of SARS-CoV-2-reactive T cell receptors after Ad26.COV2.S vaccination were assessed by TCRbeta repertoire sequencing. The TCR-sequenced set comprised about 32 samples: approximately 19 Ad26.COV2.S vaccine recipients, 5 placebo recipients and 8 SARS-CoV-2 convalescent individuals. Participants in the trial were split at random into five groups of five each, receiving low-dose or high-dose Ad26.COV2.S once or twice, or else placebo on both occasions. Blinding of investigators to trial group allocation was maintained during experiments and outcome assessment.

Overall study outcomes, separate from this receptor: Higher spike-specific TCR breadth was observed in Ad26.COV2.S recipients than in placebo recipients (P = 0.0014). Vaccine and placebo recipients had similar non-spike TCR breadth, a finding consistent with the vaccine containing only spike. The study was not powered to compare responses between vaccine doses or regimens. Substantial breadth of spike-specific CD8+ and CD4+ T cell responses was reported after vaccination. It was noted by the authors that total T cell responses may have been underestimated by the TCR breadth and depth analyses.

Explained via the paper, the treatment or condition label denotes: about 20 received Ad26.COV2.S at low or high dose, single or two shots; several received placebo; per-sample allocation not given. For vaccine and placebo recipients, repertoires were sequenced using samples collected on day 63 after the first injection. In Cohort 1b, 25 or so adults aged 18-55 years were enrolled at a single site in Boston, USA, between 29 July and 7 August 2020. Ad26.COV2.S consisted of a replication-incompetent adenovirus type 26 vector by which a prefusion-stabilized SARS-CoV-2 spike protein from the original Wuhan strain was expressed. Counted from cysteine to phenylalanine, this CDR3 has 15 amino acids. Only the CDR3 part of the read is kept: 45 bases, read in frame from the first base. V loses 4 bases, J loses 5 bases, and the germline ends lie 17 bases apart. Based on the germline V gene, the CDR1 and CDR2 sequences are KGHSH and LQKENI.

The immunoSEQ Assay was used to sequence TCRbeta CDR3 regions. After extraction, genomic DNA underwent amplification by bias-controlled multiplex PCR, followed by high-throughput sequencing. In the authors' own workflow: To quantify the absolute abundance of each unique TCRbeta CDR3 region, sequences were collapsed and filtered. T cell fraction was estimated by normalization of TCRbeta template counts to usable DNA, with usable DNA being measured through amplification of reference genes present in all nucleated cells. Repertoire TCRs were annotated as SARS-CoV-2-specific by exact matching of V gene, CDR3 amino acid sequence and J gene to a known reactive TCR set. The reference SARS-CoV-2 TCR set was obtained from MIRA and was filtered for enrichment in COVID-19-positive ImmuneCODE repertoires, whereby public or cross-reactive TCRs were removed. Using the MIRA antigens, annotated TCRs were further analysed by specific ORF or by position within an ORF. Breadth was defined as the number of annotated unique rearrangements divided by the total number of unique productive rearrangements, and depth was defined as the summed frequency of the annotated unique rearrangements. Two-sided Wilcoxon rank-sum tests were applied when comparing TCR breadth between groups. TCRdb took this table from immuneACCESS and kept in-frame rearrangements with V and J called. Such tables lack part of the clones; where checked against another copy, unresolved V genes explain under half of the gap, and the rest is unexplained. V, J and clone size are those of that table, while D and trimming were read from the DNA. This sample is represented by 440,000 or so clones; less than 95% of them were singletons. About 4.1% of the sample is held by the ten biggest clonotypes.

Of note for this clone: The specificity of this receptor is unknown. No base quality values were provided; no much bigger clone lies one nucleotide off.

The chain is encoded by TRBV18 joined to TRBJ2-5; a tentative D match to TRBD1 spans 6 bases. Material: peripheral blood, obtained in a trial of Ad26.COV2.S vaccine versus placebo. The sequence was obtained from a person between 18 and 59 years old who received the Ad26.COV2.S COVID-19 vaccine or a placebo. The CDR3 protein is CASSLERDIGETQYF. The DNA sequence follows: TGTGCCAGCTCACTAGAACGGGACATTGGGGAGACCCAGTACTTC.